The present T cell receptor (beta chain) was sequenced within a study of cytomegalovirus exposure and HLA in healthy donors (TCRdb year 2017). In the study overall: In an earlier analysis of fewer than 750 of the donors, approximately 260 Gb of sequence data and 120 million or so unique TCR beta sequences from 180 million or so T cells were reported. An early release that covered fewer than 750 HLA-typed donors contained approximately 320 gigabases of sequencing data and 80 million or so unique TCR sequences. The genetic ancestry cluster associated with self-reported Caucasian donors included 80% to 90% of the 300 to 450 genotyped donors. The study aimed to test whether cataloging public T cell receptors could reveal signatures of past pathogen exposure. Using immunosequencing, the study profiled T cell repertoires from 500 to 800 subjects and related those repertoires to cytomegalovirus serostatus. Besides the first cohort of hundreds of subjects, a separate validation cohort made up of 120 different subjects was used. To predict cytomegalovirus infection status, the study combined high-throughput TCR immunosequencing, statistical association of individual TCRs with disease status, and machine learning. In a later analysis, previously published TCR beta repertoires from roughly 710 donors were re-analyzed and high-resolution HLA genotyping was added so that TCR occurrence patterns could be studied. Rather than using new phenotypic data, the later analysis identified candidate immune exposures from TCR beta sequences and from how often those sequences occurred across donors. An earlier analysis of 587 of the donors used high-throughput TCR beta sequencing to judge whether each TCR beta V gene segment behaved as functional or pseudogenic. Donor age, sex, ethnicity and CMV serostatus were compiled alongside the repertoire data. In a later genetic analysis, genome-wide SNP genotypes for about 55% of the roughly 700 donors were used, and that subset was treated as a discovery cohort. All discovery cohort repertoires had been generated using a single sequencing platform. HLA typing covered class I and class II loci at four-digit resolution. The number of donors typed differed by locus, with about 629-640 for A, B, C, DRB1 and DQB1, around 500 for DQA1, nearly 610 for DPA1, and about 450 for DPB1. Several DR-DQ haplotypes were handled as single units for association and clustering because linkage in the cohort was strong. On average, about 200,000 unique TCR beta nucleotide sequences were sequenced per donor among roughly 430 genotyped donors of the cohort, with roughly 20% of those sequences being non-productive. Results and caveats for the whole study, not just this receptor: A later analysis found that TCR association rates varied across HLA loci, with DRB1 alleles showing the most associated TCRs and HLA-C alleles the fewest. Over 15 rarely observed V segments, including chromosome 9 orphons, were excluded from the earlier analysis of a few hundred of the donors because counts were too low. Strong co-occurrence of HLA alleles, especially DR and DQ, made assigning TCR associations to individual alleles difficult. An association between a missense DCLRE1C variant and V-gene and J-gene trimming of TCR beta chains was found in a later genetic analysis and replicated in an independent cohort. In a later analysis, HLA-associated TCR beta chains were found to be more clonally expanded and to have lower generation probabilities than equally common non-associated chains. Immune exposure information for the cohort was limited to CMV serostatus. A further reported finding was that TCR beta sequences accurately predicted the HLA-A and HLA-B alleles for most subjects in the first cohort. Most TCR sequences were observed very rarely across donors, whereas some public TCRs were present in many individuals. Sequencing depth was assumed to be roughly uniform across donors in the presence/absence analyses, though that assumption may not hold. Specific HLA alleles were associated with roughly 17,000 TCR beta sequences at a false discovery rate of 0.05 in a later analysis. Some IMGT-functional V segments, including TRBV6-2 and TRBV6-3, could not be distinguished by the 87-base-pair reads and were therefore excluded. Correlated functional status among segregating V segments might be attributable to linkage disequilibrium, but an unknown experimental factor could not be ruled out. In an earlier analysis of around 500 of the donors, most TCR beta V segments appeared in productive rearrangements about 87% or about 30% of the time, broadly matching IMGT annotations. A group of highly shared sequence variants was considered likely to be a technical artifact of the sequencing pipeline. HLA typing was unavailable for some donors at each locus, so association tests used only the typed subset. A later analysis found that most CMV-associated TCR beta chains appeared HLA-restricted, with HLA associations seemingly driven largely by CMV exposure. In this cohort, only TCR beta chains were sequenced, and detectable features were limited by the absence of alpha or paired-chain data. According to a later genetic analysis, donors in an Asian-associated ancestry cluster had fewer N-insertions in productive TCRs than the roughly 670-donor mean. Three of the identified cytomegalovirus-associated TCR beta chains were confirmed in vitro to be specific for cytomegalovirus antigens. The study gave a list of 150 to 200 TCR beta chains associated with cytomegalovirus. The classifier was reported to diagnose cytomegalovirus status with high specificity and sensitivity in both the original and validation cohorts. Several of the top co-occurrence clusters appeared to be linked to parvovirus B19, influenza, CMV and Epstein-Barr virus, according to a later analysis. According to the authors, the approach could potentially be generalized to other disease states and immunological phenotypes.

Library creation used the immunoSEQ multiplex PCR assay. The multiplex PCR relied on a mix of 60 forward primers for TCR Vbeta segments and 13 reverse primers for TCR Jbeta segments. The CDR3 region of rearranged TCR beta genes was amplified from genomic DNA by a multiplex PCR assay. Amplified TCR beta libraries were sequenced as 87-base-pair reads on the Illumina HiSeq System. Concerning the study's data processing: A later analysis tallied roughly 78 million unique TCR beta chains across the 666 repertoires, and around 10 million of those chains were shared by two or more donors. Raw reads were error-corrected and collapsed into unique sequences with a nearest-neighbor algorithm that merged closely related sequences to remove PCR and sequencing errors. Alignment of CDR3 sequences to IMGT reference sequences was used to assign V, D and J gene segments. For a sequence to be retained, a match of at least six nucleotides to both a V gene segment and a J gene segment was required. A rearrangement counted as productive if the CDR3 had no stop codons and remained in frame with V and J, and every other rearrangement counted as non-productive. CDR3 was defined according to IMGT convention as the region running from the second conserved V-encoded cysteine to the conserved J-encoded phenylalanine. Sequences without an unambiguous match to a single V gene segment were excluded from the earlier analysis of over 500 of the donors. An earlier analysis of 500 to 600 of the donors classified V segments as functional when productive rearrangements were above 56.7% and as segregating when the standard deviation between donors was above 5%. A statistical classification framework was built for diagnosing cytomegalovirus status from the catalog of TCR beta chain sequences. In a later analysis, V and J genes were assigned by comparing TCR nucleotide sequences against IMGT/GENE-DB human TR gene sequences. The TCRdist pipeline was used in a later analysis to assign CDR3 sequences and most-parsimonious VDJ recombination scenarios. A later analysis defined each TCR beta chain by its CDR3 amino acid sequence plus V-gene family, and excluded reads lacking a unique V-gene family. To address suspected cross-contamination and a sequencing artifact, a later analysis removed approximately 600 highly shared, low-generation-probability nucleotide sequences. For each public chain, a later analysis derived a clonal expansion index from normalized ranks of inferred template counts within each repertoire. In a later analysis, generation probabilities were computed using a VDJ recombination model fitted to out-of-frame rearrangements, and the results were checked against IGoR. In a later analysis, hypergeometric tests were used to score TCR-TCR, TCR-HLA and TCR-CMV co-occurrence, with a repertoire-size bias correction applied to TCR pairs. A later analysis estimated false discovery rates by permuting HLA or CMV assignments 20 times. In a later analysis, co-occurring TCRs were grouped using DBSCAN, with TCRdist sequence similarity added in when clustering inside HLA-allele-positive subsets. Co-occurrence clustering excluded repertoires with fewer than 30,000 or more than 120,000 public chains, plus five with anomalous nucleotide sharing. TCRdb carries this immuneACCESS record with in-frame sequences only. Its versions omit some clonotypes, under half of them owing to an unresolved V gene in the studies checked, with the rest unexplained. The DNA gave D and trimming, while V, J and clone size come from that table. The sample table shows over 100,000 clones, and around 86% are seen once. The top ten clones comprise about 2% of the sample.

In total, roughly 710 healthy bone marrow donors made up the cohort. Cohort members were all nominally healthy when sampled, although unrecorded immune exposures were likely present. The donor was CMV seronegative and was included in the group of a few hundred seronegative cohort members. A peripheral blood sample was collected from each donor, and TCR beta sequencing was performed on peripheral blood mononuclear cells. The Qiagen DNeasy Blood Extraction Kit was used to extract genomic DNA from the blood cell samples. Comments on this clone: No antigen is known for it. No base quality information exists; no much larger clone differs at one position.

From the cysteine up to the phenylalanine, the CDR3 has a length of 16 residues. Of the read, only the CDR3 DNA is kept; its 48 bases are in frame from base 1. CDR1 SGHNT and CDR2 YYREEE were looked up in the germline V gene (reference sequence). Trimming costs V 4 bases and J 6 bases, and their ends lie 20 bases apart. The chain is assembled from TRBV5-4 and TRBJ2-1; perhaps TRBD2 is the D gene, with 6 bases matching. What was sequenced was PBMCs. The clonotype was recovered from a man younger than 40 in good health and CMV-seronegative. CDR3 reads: CASSLSGGKIRNEQFF. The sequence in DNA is TGTGCCAGCAGCCTTAGTGGGGGGAAAATACGCAATGAGCAGTTCTTC.